This T cell receptor (beta chain) was identified in a study of control samples from healthy donors and cancer patients. The method was immunoSEQ multiplex PCR; TCRdb's version includes in-frame clones alone and lacks a portion of them. The sample includes 150,000 to 160,000 clones, over 85% of them seen just once. CDR3 size: 15 residues. Germline V gene data show CDR1 as MDHEN and CDR2 as SYDVKM. V dropped 6 bases and J dropped 2; count of bases not matched to a gene: 7. Sequencing was carried out using blood. This rearrangement joins TRBV28 to TRBJ1-5; TRBD1 matches 7 bases. The clonotype originates from a man aged 40-49 years in good health. CDR3 coding DNA: TGTGCCAGCAGGACCATTGGACAGGGCAATCAGCCCCAGCATTTT. Its translation: CASRTIGQGNQPQHF.